Listed here are 3 T cell receptor beta chains from one sample, sequenced in a study of T cell changes during pregnancy in multiple sclerosis. The method was immunoSEQ multiplex PCR; TCRdb's version includes in-frame clones alone and lacks a portion of them. The table shows tens of thousands of clones, with around nine tenths occurring only once. The specimen was CD4+ T cells from peripheral blood mononuclear cells, collected in the first trimester of pregnancy. These receptors came from a female donor with multiple sclerosis, enrolled in a pregnancy study.

The chain joins TRBV7-3 to TRBJ2-5; D uncertain. Trimming cost V 0 bases and J 3 bases, with 5 bases left between them. Germline V lookup: CDR1 SGHTA, CDR2 FQGTGA. This CDR3 spans 13 amino acids. The CDR3 DNA reads as TGTGCCAGCAGCTTAACCAACAAAGAGACCCAGTACTTC. This encodes CASSLTNKETQYF.

The chain joins TRBV6-6 to TRBJ2-1; D call uncertain. V shed 6 bases and J shed 5 bases, with 5 bases lying between them. CDR3 length: 11 amino acids. Germline V gene data show CDR1 as MNHNY and CDR2 as SVGAGI (reference sequence). CDR3 region: CASSIHNEQFF. The CDR3 nucleotides are TGTGCCAGCAGCATCCACAATGAGCAGTTCTTC.

The V call is TRBV28, the J call TRBJ2-7; possibly TRBD1 for D (6 bases). The CDR3 is 14 amino acids. CDR1 MDHEN and CDR2 SYDVKM come from the germline V gene. Trimming shortened V by 1 base and J by 2 bases, and 9 bases separated the two germline ends. CDR3 nucleotide sequence: TGTGCCAGCAGTTTATCGGGACACCCCTACGAGCAGTACTTC. Encoded protein: CASSLSGHPYEQYF.